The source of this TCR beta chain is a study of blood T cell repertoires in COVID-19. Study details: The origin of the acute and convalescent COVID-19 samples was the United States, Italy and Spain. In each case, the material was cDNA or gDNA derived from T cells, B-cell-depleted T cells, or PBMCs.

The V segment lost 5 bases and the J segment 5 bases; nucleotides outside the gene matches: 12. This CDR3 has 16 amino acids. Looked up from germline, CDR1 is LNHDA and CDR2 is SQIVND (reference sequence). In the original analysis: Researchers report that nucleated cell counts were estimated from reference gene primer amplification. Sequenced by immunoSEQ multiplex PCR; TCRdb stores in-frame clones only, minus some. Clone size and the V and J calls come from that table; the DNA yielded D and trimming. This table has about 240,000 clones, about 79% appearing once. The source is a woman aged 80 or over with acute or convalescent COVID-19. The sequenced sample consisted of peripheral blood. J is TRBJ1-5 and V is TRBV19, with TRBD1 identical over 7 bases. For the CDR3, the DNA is TGTGCCAGTAGTGGCCTGACAGGGCCCGTGGATCAGCCCCAGCATTTT. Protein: CASSGLTGPVDQPQHF.